The rows below give T cell receptor beta chains drawn from one sample of a study of T cell repertoires in cytomegalovirus infection. A single record per CDR3 protein comes from TCRdb applying MiXCR to the reads. Of about 360,000 distinct CDR3 sequences listed, over 15% are singletons. What was sequenced was PBMCs. Every receptor here comes from a human donor in good health (CMV status not recorded). Some clones in this sample may be carry-over from other donors' samples. The CDR3 runs from the conserved cysteine through the conserved F or W.

J gene: TRBJ2-1
CDR3 length: 15
V gene: TRBV6-1
CDR3 protein: CASSGGTVIYNEQFF

J gene: TRBJ1-2
CDR3 length: 15
V gene: TRBV11-2
CDR3 protein: CASSSTGPPNYGYTF

J gene: TRBJ2-7
CDR3 length: 12
V gene: TRBV12-3/TRBV12-4
CDR3 protein: CASSELDYEQYF

J gene: TRBJ2-7
CDR3 length: 14
V gene: TRBV6-1
CDR3 protein: CASRKREASYEQYF

J gene: TRBJ1-1
CDR3 length: 11
V gene: TRBV30
CDR3 protein: CAWSVVTEAFF

J gene: TRBJ2-7
CDR3 length: 14
V gene: TRBV28
CDR3 protein: CASSFRWTGDEQYF

J gene: TRBJ2-1
CDR3 length: 18
V gene: TRBV6-2/TRBV6-3
CDR3 protein: CASSYSTSGKSSYNEQFF

J gene: TRBJ1-2
CDR3 length: 17
V gene: TRBV7-8
CDR3 protein: CASSLYSSRIRDYGYTF

J gene: TRBJ1-1
CDR3 length: 13
V gene: TRBV10-3
CDR3 protein: CAINRDTHTEAFF

J gene: TRBJ2-3
CDR3 length: 12
V gene: TRBV4-3
CDR3 protein: CASSQESWKQYF

J gene: TRBJ2-1
CDR3 length: 16
V gene: TRBV4-3
CDR3 protein: CASSQVGAGGPDEQFF

J gene: TRBJ2-7
CDR3 length: 12
V gene: TRBV20-1
CDR3 protein: CSAKILDYEQYF

J gene: TRBJ2-2
CDR3 length: 18
V gene: TRBV10-3
CDR3 protein: CAISEPGTSLIGTGELFF

J gene: TRBJ2-2
CDR3 length: 17
V gene: TRBV6-1
CDR3 protein: CASSLVWGSISSGELFF

J gene: TRBJ2-5
CDR3 length: 12
V gene: TRBV29-1
CDR3 protein: CSVGQVQETQYF

J gene: TRBJ2-3
CDR3 length: 16
V gene: TRBV4-1
CDR3 protein: CASSQDLVGGGDTQYF

J gene: TRBJ1-2
CDR3 length: 14
V gene: TRBV5-1
CDR3 protein: CASSNNRVPYGYTF

J gene: TRBJ1-4
CDR3 length: 15
V gene: TRBV23-1
CDR3 protein: CASSPGQSTNEKLFF

J gene: TRBJ1-5
CDR3 length: 16
V gene: TRBV12-3/TRBV12-4
CDR3 protein: CASSPRRGQGDQPQHF

J gene: TRBJ1-6
CDR3 length: 13
V gene: TRBV6-5
CDR3 protein: CASGQGLGSPLHF

J gene: TRBJ2-3
CDR3 length: 14
V gene: TRBV7-2
CDR3 protein: CASRPAGGADTQYF

J gene: TRBJ2-3
CDR3 length: 14
V gene: TRBV7-8
CDR3 protein: CASALDRGQDTQYF

J gene: TRBJ1-4
CDR3 length: 12
V gene: TRBV10-3
CDR3 protein: CAISDIQEKLFF

J gene: TRBJ1-1
CDR3 length: 13
V gene: TRBV7-2
CDR3 protein: CASSLGFGTEAFF

J gene: TRBJ1-5
CDR3 length: 13
V gene: TRBV12-3/TRBV12-4
CDR3 protein: CASTGTNNQPQHF

J gene: TRBJ2-1
CDR3 length: 15
V gene: TRBV14
CDR3 protein: CASSWGLAGRYEQFF

J gene: TRBJ1-4
CDR3 length: 17
V gene: TRBV2
CDR3 protein: CASSVRGPRFRDEKLFF

J gene: TRBJ2-6
CDR3 length: 15
V gene: TRBV12-3/TRBV12-4
CDR3 protein: CASSLYRSGANVLTF

J gene: TRBJ2-7
CDR3 length: 13
V gene: TRBV7-2
CDR3 protein: CASSLGRDLEQYF

J gene: TRBJ2-5
CDR3 length: 14
V gene: TRBV20-1
CDR3 protein: CSARNPPQAETQYF

J gene: TRBJ1-5
CDR3 length: 16
V gene: TRBV28
CDR3 protein: CASSRDGSYSNQPQHF

J gene: TRBJ1-2
CDR3 length: 13
V gene: TRBV12-3/TRBV12-4
CDR3 protein: CASRSTGSYGYTF

J gene: TRBJ1-1
CDR3 length: 16
V gene: TRBV7-8
CDR3 protein: CASSLETGMLFTEAFF

J gene: TRBJ2-1
CDR3 length: 14
V gene: TRBV2
CDR3 protein: CASRKAPISDEQFF

J gene: TRBJ1-1
CDR3 length: 16
V gene: TRBV6-2/TRBV6-3
CDR3 protein: CASSYSRDNMNTEAFF

J gene: TRBJ2-2
CDR3 length: 16
V gene: TRBV11-2
CDR3 protein: CASSLWTSGITGELFF

J gene: TRBJ2-7
CDR3 length: 14
V gene: TRBV12-3/TRBV12-4
CDR3 protein: CASSSQGGTYEQYF

J gene: TRBJ2-2
CDR3 length: 16
V gene: TRBV7-6
CDR3 protein: CASSPTSGHYTGELFF

J gene: TRBJ1-2
CDR3 length: 13
V gene: TRBV12-3/TRBV12-4
CDR3 protein: CASSPGTDYGYTF

J gene: TRBJ1-1
CDR3 length: 15
V gene: TRBV6-5
CDR3 protein: CASSYSEGGHTEAFF

J gene: TRBJ2-2
CDR3 length: 15
V gene: TRBV27
CDR3 protein: CASGMGAGFTGELFF

J gene: TRBJ2-2
CDR3 length: 16
V gene: TRBV7-9
CDR3 protein: CASSARDGIIAGELFF

J gene: TRBJ2-7
CDR3 length: 14
V gene: TRBV4-3
CDR3 protein: CASSRDWRGDEQYF

J gene: TRBJ2-2
CDR3 length: 15
V gene: TRBV18
CDR3 protein: CASSLAQGNTGELFF

J gene: TRBJ2-5
CDR3 length: 14
V gene: TRBV7-2
CDR3 protein: CASSPSGAVKTQYF

J gene: TRBJ1-2
CDR3 length: 15
V gene: TRBV7-2
CDR3 protein: CASSFDSEVNYGYTF

J gene: TRBJ1-5
CDR3 length: 12
V gene: TRBV19
CDR3 protein: CASSGFNQPQHF

J gene: TRBJ1-6
CDR3 length: 14
V gene: TRBV10-3
CDR3 protein: CAITGQGFGSPLHF

J gene: TRBJ2-3
CDR3 length: 11
V gene: TRBV2
CDR3 protein: CASAREDTQYF

J gene: TRBJ2-5
CDR3 length: 14
V gene: TRBV2
CDR3 protein: CASRWDSFQETQYF

J gene: TRBJ1-6
CDR3 length: 14
V gene: TRBV7-2
CDR3 protein: CASSSRDVGSPLHF

J gene: TRBJ2-3
CDR3 length: 16
V gene: TRBV20-1
CDR3 protein: CSASSNRGFSTDTQYF

J gene: TRBJ1-6
CDR3 length: 15
V gene: TRBV7-2
CDR3 protein: CASSLLGQGGSPLHF

J gene: TRBJ1-2
CDR3 length: 15
V gene: TRBV7-2
CDR3 protein: CASSLVRGTGDSYTF